This T cell receptor beta chain was sequenced in a study of neoadjuvant nivolumab and ipilimumab in lung cancer (dated by TCRdb to about 2020). Study-wide context: Nivolumab was given at 3 mg/kg intravenously on days 1, 15 and 29, and the combination arm added ipilimumab 1 mg/kg on day 1 only. The primary trial endpoint was the major pathologic response (MPR) rate in the intention-to-treat population in each study arm. In the trial, around 42 patients with operable NSCLC were treated, of whom approximately 23 were randomized to nivolumab monotherapy and around 20 to nivolumab plus ipilimumab. TCR repertoires in pretherapy (baseline) peripheral blood were compared with TCR repertoires in tumors resected at surgery after neoadjuvant immune checkpoint blockade. Matched pretherapy and resected tumor pairs were analyzed from seven patients, of whom four had been treated with nivolumab and three with nivolumab plus ipilimumab. Study-level results and caveats: From pretherapy to surgery, tumor T-cell richness and clonality increased in three of three dual-therapy tumors but in only two of four nivolumab-treated tumors. Greater TCR richness and clonality were observed in resected tumors than in tumor-adjacent uninvolved lung, and increases were observed in more dual-therapy-treated tumors. TCR sequencing was performed in a small number of samples. A positive correlation was observed between pretherapy blood TCR richness and richness in tumors resected after neoadjuvant therapy (Spearman R ~ 0.82). No significant correlation was found between TCR clonality and pathologic tumor regression, and only one major-pathologic-response sample was available for the clonality analysis.

Concerning this clone: Its cognate antigen has yet to be identified. Base qualities are missing; no much larger clone stands one base away.

The CDR3 runs 17 residues from the cysteine to the phenylalanine. Only the CDR3 part of the read is kept: 51 bases, read in frame from the first base. Relative to germline, V is missing 3 bases and J is missing 2 bases, with 9 bases of the junction outside any gene match. The germline V gene (reference sequence) specifies PRHDT as CDR1 and FYEKMQ as CDR2. Library preparation used the immunoSEQ multiplex PCR assay. The original methods were these. Repertoires were summarized by richness and clonality, and significantly expanded and contracted clones were identified between pre- and post-therapy samples. TCRdb holds this immuneACCESS table with in-frame rearrangements only. Some clones are missing; in checked studies, unresolved V genes explain under half, and the rest has no known cause. V and J calls and clone size are those listed in that table; D and trimming were worked out from the DNA. Present in this sample are 15,000 to 20,000 clones, 76% of which were seen just once. 7% to 9% of the sample is in the top ten clones.

What the time point label conveys for this sample: at surgical resection after neoadjuvant nivolumab +/- ipilimumab. Samples were obtained from the phase 2 randomized NEOSTAR trial, in which neoadjuvant nivolumab or nivolumab plus ipilimumab followed by surgery was tested in operable NSCLC. Here the sequenced sample was tumor tissue, taken after neoadjuvant nivolumab, alone or with ipilimumab, at or shortly before surgery. This TCR was recovered from an adult with non-small cell lung cancer. The chain is assembled from TRBV13 and TRBJ2-7, with 11 middle bases fitting TRBD2. The sequenced DNA: TGTGCCAGCAGCTTTGGACTAGCGGGTTTGGGTACCTACGAGCAGTACTTC. It is translated as CASSFGLAGLGTYEQYF.